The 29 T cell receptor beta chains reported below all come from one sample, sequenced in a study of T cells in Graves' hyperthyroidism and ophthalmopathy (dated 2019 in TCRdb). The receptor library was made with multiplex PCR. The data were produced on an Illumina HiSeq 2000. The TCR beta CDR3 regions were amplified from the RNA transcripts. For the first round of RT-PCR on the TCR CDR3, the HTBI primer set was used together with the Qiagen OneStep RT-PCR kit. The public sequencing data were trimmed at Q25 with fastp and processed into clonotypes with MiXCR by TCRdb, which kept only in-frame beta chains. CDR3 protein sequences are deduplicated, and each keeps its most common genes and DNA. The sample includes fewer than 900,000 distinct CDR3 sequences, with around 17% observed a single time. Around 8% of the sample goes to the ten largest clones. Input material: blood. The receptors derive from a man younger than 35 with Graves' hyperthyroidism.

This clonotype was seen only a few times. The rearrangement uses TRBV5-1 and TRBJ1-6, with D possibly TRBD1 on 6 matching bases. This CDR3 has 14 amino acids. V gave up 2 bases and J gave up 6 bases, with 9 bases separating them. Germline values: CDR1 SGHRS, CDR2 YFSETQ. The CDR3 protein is CASSFRTANSPLHF. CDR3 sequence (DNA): TGCGCCAGCAGCTTCCGGACAGCTAATTCACCCCTCCACTTT.

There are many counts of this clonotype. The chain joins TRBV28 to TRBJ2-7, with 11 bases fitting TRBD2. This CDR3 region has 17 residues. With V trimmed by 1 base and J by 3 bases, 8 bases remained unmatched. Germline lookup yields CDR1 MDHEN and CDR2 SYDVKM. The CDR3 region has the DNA TGTGCCAGCAGTTTATCGGTCGGGACTAGCGGATTCTACGAGCAGTACTTC. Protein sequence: CASSLSVGTSGFYEQYF. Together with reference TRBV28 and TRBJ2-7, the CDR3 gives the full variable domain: DVKVTQSSRYLVKRTGEKVFLECVQDMDHENMFWYRQDPGLGLRLIYFSYDVKMKEKGDIPEGYSVSREKKERFSLILESASTNQTSMYLCASSLSVGTSGFYEQYFGPGTRLTVT.

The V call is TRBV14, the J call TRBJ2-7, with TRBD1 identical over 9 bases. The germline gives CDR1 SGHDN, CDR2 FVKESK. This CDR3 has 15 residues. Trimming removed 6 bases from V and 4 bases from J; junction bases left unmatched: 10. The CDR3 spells CASSYYHGQGYEQYF. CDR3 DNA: TGTGCCAGCAGTTACTACCATGGACAGGGGTACGAGCAGTACTTC.

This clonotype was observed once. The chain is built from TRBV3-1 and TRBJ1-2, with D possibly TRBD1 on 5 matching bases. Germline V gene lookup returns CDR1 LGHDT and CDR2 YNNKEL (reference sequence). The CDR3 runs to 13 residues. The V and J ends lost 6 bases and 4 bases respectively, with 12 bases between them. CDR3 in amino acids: CASSARGPYGYTF. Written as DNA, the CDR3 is TGTGCCAGCAGTGCCCGGGGACCCTATGGCTACACCTTC.

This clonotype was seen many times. CDR3 sequence: CASRDVGLTGGNEQYF. CDR3 DNA: TGTGCCAGCAGAGATGTGGGGCTGACAGGGGGCAACGAGCAGTACTTC. This chain links TRBV28 with TRBJ2-7; 10 nucleotides align to TRBD1. CDR1 is MDHEN, CDR2 SYDVKM, per germline. The CDR3 spans 16 residues. The trim removed 6 bases at V and 5 bases at J, leaving 13 bases unmatched.

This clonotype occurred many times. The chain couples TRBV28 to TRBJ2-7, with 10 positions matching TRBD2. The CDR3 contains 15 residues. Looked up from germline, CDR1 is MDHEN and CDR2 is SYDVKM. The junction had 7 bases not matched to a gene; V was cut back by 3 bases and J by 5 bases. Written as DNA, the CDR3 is TGTGCCAGCAGTTTTGGTCTAGCGGGAGCGAACGAGCAGTACTTC. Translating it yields CASSFGLAGANEQYF. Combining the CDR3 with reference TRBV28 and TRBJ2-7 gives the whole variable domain DVKVTQSSRYLVKRTGEKVFLECVQDMDHENMFWYRQDPGLGLRLIYFSYDVKMKEKGDIPEGYSVSREKKERFSLILESASTNQTSMYLCASSFGLAGANEQYFGPGTRLTVT.

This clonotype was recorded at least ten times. CDR3: CASSYPTDTQYF. CDR3 DNA sequence: TGTGCCAGCAGCTATCCCACAGATACGCAGTATTTT. This sequence joins TRBV6-2 or TRBV6-3 and TRBJ2-3; D is undetermined. The CDR3 is made up of 12 amino acids. Deletions cut 6 bases from V and 2 bases from J, with 6 bases between. The germline V gene encodes CDR1 MNHEY and CDR2 SVGEGT.

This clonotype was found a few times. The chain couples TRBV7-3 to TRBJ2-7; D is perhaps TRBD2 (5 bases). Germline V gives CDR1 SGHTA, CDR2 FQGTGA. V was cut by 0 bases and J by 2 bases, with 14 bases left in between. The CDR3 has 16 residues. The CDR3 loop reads CASSLTGGRSAYEQYF. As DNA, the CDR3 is TGTGCCAGCAGCTTAACTGGTGGGAGAAGCGCCTACGAGCAGTACTTC.

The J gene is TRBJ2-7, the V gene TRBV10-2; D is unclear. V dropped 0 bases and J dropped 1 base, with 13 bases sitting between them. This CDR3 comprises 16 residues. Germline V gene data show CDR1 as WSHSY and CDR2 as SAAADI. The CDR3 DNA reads TGCGCCAGCAGTGAGTCGACTTTACATCCATCCTACGAGCAGTACTTC. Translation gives CASSESTLHPSYEQYF.

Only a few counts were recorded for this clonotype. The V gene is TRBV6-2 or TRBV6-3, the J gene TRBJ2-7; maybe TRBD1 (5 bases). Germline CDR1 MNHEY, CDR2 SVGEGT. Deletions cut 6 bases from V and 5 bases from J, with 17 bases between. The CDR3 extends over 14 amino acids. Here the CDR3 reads CASSIVQGEDEQYF. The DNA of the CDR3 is TGTGCCAGCAGCATAGTTCAGGGTGAGGACGAGCAGTACTTC.

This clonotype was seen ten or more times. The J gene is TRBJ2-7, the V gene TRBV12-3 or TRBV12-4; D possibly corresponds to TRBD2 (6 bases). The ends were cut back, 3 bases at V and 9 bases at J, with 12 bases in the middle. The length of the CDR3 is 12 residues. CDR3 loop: CASSLIRGGQYF. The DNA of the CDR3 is TGTGCCAGCAGTTTGATAAGGGGAGGGCAGTACTTC.

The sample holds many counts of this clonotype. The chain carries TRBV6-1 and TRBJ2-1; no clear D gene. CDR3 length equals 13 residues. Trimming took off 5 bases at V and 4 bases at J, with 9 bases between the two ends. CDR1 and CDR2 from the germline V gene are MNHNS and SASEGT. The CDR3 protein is CASSHRFYNEQFF. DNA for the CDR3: TGTGCCAGCAGTCATCGATTTTACAATGAGCAGTTCTTC.

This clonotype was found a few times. As DNA, the CDR3 is TGTGCCAGCAGCGCCGGGGCCCTCTATAATTCACCCCTCCACTTT. Protein product: CASSAGALYNSPLHF. The gene calls are TRBV9 and TRBJ1-6, with D perhaps TRBD1 (5 bases). Germline values: CDR1 SGDLS, CDR2 YYNGEE. The CDR3 has 15 amino acids. Trimming stripped 3 bases from V and 3 bases from J, with 10 bases between.

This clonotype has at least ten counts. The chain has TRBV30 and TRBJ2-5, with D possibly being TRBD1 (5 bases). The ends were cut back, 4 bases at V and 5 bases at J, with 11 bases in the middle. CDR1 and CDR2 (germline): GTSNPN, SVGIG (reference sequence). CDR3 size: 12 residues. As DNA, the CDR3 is TGTGCCTGGACGCCAGGGATGGAGACCCAGTACTTC. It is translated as CAWTPGMETQYF.

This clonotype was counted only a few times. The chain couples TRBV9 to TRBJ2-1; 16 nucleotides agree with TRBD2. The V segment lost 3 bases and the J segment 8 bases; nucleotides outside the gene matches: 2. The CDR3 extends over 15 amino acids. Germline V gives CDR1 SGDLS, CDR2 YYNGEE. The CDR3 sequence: CASSAGLAGGDEQFF. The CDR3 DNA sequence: TGTGCCAGCAGCGCGGGACTAGCGGGAGGGGATGAGCAGTTCTTC.

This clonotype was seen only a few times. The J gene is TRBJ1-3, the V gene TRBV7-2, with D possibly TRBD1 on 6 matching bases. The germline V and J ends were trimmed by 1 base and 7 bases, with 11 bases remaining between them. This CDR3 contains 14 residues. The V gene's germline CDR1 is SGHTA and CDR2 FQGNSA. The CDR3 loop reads CASSLVAGENTIYF. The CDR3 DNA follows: TGTGCCAGCAGCTTAGTTGCAGGGGAGAACACCATATATTTT. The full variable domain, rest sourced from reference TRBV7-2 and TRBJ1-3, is GAGVSQSPSNKVTEKGKDVELRCDPISGHTALYWYRQSLGQGLEFLIYFQGNSAPDKSGLPSDRFSAERTGGSVSTLTIQRTQQEDSAVYLCASSLVAGENTIYFGEGSWLTVV.

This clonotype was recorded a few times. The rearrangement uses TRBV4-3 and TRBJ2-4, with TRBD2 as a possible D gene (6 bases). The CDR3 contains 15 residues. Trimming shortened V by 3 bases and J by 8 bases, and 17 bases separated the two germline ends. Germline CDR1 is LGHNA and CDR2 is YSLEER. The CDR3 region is CASSQGTATMDIQYF. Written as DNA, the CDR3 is TGCGCCAGCAGCCAGGGGACTGCTACGATGGACATTCAGTACTTC.

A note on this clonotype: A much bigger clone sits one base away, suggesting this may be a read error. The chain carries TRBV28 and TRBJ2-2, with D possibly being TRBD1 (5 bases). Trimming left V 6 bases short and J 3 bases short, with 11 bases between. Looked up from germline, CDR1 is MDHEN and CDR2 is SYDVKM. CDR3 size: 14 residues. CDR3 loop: CASRRRRDTGELFF. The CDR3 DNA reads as TGTGCCAGCAGGAGGCGCAGGGACACCGGGGAGCTGTTTTTT. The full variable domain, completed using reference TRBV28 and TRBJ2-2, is DVKVTQSSRYLVKRTGEKVFLECVQDMDHENMFWYRQDPGLGLRLIYFSYDVKMKEKGDIPEGYSVSREKKERFSLILESASTNQTSMYLCASRRRRDTGELFFGEGSRLTVL.

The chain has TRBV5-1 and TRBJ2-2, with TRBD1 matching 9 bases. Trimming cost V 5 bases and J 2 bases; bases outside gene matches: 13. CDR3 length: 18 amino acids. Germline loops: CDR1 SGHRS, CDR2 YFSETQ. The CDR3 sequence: CASSWDRETVINTGELFF. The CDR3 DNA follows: TGCGCCAGCAGTTGGGACAGGGAGACGGTGATAAACACCGGGGAGCTGTTTTTT.

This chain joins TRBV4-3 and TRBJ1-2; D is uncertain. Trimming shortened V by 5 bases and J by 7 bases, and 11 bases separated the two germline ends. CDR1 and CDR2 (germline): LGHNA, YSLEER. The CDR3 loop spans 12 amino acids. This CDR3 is CASSSSRRGYTF. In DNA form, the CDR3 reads TGCGCCAGCAGCTCTTCCCGCCGTGGCTACACCTTC.

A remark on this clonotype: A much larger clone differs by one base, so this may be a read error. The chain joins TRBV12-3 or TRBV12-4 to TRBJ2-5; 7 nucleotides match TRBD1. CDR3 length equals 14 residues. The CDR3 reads CASSDRQGQEPQYF. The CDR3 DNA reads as TGTGCCAGCAGTGATCGACAGGGTCAAGAGCCCCAGTACTTC.

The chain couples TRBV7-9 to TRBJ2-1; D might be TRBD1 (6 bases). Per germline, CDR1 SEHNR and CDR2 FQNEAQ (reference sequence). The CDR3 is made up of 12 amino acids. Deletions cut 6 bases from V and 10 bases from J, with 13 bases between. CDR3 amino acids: CASSSGASEQFF. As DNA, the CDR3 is TGTGCCAGCAGTTCAGGGGCCTCGGAGCAGTTCTTC.

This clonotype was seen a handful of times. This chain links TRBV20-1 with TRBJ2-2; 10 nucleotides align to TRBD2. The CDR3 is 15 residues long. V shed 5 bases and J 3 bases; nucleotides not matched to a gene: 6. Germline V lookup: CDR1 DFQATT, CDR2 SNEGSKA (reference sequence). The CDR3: CSAVSGRADTGELFF. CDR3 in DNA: TGCAGTGCTGTAAGCGGGAGGGCCGACACCGGGGAGCTGTTTTTT.

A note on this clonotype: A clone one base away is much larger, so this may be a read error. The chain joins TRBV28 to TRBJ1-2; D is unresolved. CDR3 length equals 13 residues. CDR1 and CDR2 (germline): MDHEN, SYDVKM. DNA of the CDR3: TGTGCATACAAGAGCAGGATGGACTATGGCTACACCTTC. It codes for CAYKSRMDYGYTF.

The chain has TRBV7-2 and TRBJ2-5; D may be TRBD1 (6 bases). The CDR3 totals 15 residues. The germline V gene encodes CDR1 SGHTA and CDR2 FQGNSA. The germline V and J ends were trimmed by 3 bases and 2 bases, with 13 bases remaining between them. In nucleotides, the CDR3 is TGTGCCAGCAGCTTCTCCGGGACATCACAAGAGACCCAGTACTTC. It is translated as CASSFSGTSQETQYF. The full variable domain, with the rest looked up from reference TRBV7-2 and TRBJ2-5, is GAGVSQSPSNKVTEKGKDVELRCDPISGHTALYWYRQSLGQGLEFLIYFQGNSAPDKSGLPSDRFSAERTGGSVSTLTIQRTQQEDSAVYLCASSFSGTSQETQYFGPGTRLLVL.

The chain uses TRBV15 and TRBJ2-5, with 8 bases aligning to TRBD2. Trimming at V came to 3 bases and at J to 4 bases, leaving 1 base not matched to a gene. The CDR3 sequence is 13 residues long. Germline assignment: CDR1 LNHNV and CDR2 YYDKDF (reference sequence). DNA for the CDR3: TGTGCCACCAGCAGCGGGGGGGCAGAGACCCAGTACTTC. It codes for CATSSGGAETQYF.

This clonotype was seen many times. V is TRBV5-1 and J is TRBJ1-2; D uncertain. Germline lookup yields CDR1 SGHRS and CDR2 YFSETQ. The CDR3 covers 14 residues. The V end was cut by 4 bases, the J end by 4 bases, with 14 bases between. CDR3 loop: CASSPSRQTYGYTF. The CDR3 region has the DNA TGCGCCAGCAGCCCTAGCAGACAAACCTATGGCTACACCTTC.

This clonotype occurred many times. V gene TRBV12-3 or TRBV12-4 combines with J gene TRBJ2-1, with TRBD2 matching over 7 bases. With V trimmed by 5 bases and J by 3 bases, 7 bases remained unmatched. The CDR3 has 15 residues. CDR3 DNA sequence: TGTGCCAGCAGTCCCCTCCGGGACTACTACAATGAGCAGTTCTTC. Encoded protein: CASSPLRDYYNEQFF.

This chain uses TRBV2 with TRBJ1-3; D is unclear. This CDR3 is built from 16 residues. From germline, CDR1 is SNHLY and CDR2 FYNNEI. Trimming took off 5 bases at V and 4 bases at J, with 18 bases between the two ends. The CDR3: CASSSDYNLRGNTIYF. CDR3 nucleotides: TGTGCCAGCAGTTCCGACTATAACTTAAGGGGAAACACCATATATTTT.